This T cell receptor (beta chain) was identified in a study of blood T cell repertoires in COVID-19. Study-level information: Sites across the United States, Italy and Spain contributed samples from acute and convalescent COVID-19.

Produced via immunoSEQ multiplex PCR; TCRdb's table is partial and in-frame only. The table includes 85,000 to 110,000 clones, 84% detected once. The V gene's germline CDR1 is KGHSH and CDR2 LQKENI. The trim removed 2 bases at V and 0 bases at J, leaving 4 bases unmatched. This CDR3 region has 18 residues. Sequenced input: peripheral blood. The chain carries TRBV18 and TRBJ2-3, with 14 bases lining up with TRBD2. The clonotype comes from a human donor in a cohort sampled during active COVID-19. The DNA for the CDR3 is TGTGCCAGCTCACCAGGACTAGCGGGGGGAACTAGCACAGATACGCAGTATTTT. Its translation: CASSPGLAGGTSTDTQYF. The complete variable domain, with remaining parts taken from reference TRBV18 and TRBJ2-3, reads NAGVMQNPRHLVRRRGQEARLRCSPMKGHSHVYWYRQLPEEGLKFMVYLQKENIIDESGMPKERFSAEFPKEGPSILRIQQVVRGDSAAYFCASSPGLAGGTSTDTQYFGPGTRLTVL.